The 26 T cell receptor beta chains below come from one sample, sequenced in a study of T-cell reconstitution after alpha-beta-depleted transplantation in children. Unique molecular identifiers tagged the TCRbeta library. TCRdb itself ran the PCR reads through MiXCR, one entry per CDR3 protein. The sample includes some 300,000 distinct CDR3 sequences, about 9.3% of them seen just once. Sequenced here: PBMCs from the stem cell graft donor, sampled from the stem cell graft. The receptors originated from a human donor who donated a stem cell graft to a child with acute lymphoblastic leukemia.

There are a few counts of this clonotype. CDR3 DNA sequence: TGTGCCACCAGCAGAGGGGAGGCGGACGAGCAGTACTTC. It is translated as CATSRGEADEQYF. The chain has TRBV15 and TRBJ2-7; D is possibly TRBD2 (6 bases). V shed 1 base and J shed 5 bases, with 9 bases lying between them. Looked up from germline, CDR1 is LNHNV and CDR2 is YYDKDF (reference sequence). The CDR3 is made up of 13 amino acids.

This clonotype was detected only a few times. The chain carries TRBV5-1 and TRBJ2-1, with 13 bases lining up with TRBD2. This CDR3 region has 15 residues. Per germline, CDR1 SGHRS and CDR2 YFSETQ. With V trimmed by 4 bases and J by 8 bases, 6 bases remained unmatched. The CDR3 DNA is TGCGCCAGCAGCACTAGCGGGAGGGCCCGCGATGAGCAGTTCTTC. As protein: CASSTSGRARDEQFF.

The CDR3 loop is CASSQDLGTTSYEQYF. The CDR3 nucleotides are TGCGCCAGCAGCCAAGATCTCGGGACTACCTCCTACGAGCAGTACTTC. This rearrangement joins TRBV4-3 to TRBJ2-7, with 7 positions matching TRBD2. Germline V gene lookup returns CDR1 LGHNA and CDR2 YSLEER. V shed 0 bases and J 0 bases; nucleotides not matched to a gene: 5. This CDR3 is built from 16 residues.

The chain employs TRBV6-1 and TRBJ1-5; D possibly corresponds to TRBD1 (5 bases). This CDR3 is 14 amino acids long. Per the germline V gene, CDR1 is MNHNS and CDR2 is SASEGT. V was cut by 8 bases and J by 5 bases, with 16 bases left in between. In nucleotides, the CDR3 is TGTGCCAGCCAAACCCGGGACTCCTATCAGCCCCAGCATTTT. It codes for CASQTRDSYQPQHF.

The gene calls are TRBV6-1 and TRBJ2-1, with 8 bases identical to TRBD2. CDR1 and CDR2 (germline): MNHNS, SASEGT. The CDR3 contains 16 residues. V lost 3 bases, J lost 4 bases, and 8 bases stayed unmatched. The CDR3 region is CASSELLGTSYNEQFF. The CDR3 DNA sequence: TGTGCCAGCAGTGAGCTTCTAGGGACTAGTTACAATGAGCAGTTCTTC.

The V gene is TRBV7-3, the J gene TRBJ2-3, with D tentatively TRBD2 (6 bases). This CDR3 comprises 17 residues. The V gene's germline CDR1 is SGHTA and CDR2 FQGTGA. V was clipped by 2 bases and J by 0 bases, with 15 bases between them. The CDR3 sequence: CASSLFAGTTSTDTQYF. CDR3 bases: TGTGCCAGCAGCTTATTTGCGGGGACGACTAGCACAGATACGCAGTATTTT. Using reference TRBV7-3 and TRBJ2-3 for the parts outside the CDR3, the full variable domain is GAGVSQTPSNKVTEKGKYVELRCDPISGHTALYWYRQSLGQGPEFLIYFQGTGAADDSGLPNDRFFAVRPEGSVSTLKIQRTERGDSAVYLCASSLFAGTTSTDTQYFGPGTRLTVL.

This clonotype was seen more than once but under ten times. The CDR3 nucleotides are TGTGCCATCAAGACAGATCGGGGATTCACTGAAGCTTTCTTT. The encoded protein is CAIKTDRGFTEAFF. This chain connects TRBV10-3 to TRBJ1-1; D perhaps matches TRBD1 (5 bases). Trimming cost V 7 bases and J 4 bases, with 16 bases left between them. CDR1 ENHRY and CDR2 SYGVKD come from the germline V gene. The CDR3 length is 14 residues.

In its sample, this clonotype was seen a few times. The chain couples TRBV29-1 to TRBJ1-4; possible D gene TRBD1, 5 bases. V gave up 5 bases and J gave up 14 bases, with 21 bases separating them. CDR1 SQVTM and CDR2 ANQGSEA come from the germline V gene. There are 13 residues in the CDR3. This chain's CDR3 is CSVSGTGMKRLFF. DNA for the CDR3: TGCAGCGTTTCGGGGACGGGTATGAAAAGGCTGTTTTTT.

Many counts were recorded for this clonotype. V gene TRBV4-2 combines with J gene TRBJ2-1; 7 bases fit TRBD2. CDR3 size: 16 residues. Germline CDR1 reads LGHNA; CDR2 reads YNFKEQ. V lost 0 bases, J lost 2 bases, and 4 bases stayed unmatched. The CDR3 spells CASSQEASGTYNEQFF. The CDR3 nucleotides read TGTGCCAGCAGCCAAGAGGCCAGCGGGACCTACAATGAGCAGTTCTTC.

J is TRBJ2-6 and V is TRBV27; D might be TRBD1 (6 bases). CDR3 length equals 19 residues. Looked up from germline, CDR1 is MNHEY and CDR2 is SMNVEV (reference sequence). V was cut by 2 bases and J by 4 bases, with 21 bases left in between. The CDR3 coding sequence is TGTGCCAGCAGTTTAACCCACTCAGGGGTTCTATCGGGGGCCAACGTCCTGACTTTC. Translating it yields CASSLTHSGVLSGANVLTF.

This clonotype appeared a few times. The genes are TRBV11-2 and TRBJ2-3, with 11 bases matching TRBD2. Germline lookup yields CDR1 SGHAT and CDR2 FQNNGV. V was pared by 4 bases and J by 0 bases, with 12 bases of the junction left unmatched. The length of the CDR3 is 19 residues. This chain's CDR3 is CASSSGTSGRRESTDTQYF. Here the CDR3 DNA reads TGTGCCAGCAGCTCAGGGACTAGCGGTCGAAGGGAAAGCACAGATACGCAGTATTTT.

This clonotype appeared a few times. The V gene is TRBV3-1, the J gene TRBJ1-3; D is ambiguous. The CDR3 loop spans 15 amino acids. The germline V gene has CDR1 LGHDT and CDR2 YNNKEL (reference sequence). Trimming cost V 3 bases and J 4 bases, with 13 bases left between them. CDR3 sequence reads: CASSHQTGRGNTIYF. DNA for the CDR3: TGTGCCAGCAGCCACCAGACGGGCCGAGGAAACACCATATATTTT.

V and J are TRBV29-1 and TRBJ2-1, with 8 bases lining up with TRBD1. Trimming took 6 bases from V and 6 from J; bases not matched to a gene: 13. Per germline, CDR1 SQVTM and CDR2 ANQGSEA. This CDR3 is 15 amino acids long. CDR3 bases: TGCAGCGTGCTACCTTGGGACAGGTCAGGCAATGAGCAGTTCTTC. It specifies CSVLPWDRSGNEQFF.

This clonotype showed up just a few times. The chain employs TRBV9 and TRBJ2-7, with 11 bases lining up with TRBD2. V was pared by 2 bases and J by 3 bases, with 4 bases of the junction left unmatched. This CDR3 contains 15 residues. From germline, CDR1 is SGDLS and CDR2 YYNGEE. The CDR3, as DNA: TGTGCCAGCAGCGTGGTAGCGGGAGGGCTCTACGAGCAGTACTTC. This sequence encodes CASSVVAGGLYEQYF.

This clonotype was seen a handful of times. The chain couples TRBV12-3 or TRBV12-4 to TRBJ2-2; 9 nucleotides match TRBD2. The CDR3 loop spans 17 amino acids. With V trimmed by 3 bases and J by 4 bases, 9 bases remained unmatched. The CDR3 DNA reads as TGTGCCAGCAGTTTGGCAGTGGGCGGGAGGGGCACCGGGGAGCTGTTTTTT. This codes for CASSLAVGGRGTGELFF.

The chain joins TRBV12-3 or TRBV12-4 to TRBJ2-1, with TRBD2 matching over 9 bases. Germline trimming cut 2 bases from V and 6 bases from J; bases unmatched to any gene: 5. This CDR3 region has 15 residues. DNA for the CDR3: TGTGCCAGCAGTTTATTAGCGGGAGCTGGCAATGAGCAGTTCTTC. It yields the protein CASSLLAGAGNEQFF.

This clonotype was observed a handful of times. V usage is TRBV15 and J usage is TRBJ2-3; D may be TRBD1 (6 bases). Trimming removed 0 bases at V and 4 bases at J, with 11 bases between. This CDR3 contains 15 residues. Germline CDR1 LNHNV, CDR2 YYDKDF (reference sequence). The CDR3 here is CATSRDPRGADTQYF. For the CDR3, the DNA is TGTGCCACCAGCAGAGATCCCAGGGGAGCAGATACGCAGTATTTT.

This clonotype has just a few counts. This chain links TRBV5-1 with TRBJ1-1, with D perhaps matching TRBD1 (5 bases). The V gene's germline CDR1 is SGHRS and CDR2 YFSETQ. Trimming pared 0 bases from V and 10 bases from J, leaving 13 bases between. The CDR3 contains 13 residues. The CDR3 bases are TGCGCCAGCAGCTTGGGGGGGGGAGGAGGAGCTTTCTTT. Residues: CASSLGGGGGAFF.

This clonotype was observed a handful of times. V usage is TRBV28 and J usage is TRBJ1-2, with D uncertain. V gave up 8 bases and J gave up 1 base, with 5 bases separating them. The length of the CDR3 is 11 residues. Per germline, CDR1 MDHEN and CDR2 SYDVKM. CDR3 nucleotide sequence: TGTGCCAGCGAGTATAACTATGGCTACACCTTC. Protein sequence: CASEYNYGYTF.

In its sample, this clonotype was seen many times. The chain combines TRBV5-1 with TRBJ2-3, with D perhaps matching TRBD1 (6 bases). V was clipped by 0 bases and J by 1 base, with 12 bases between them. The germline V gene has CDR1 SGHRS and CDR2 YFSETQ. This CDR3 is 16 amino acids long. The CDR3 is CASSLVRQARTDTQYF. CDR3 in DNA: TGCGCCAGCAGCTTGGTCCGACAGGCACGCACAGATACGCAGTATTTT.

The genes are TRBV5-1 and TRBJ2-1; 12 nucleotides match TRBD2. Trimming at V came to 1 base and at J to 7 bases, leaving 9 bases not matched to a gene. Looked up from germline, CDR1 is SGHRS and CDR2 is YFSETQ. There are 17 residues in the CDR3. This chain's CDR3 is CASSLSLTSGRWNEQFF. The CDR3 DNA reads as TGCGCCAGCAGCTTGAGCCTGACTAGCGGGAGATGGAATGAGCAGTTCTTC.

The genes are TRBV2 and TRBJ2-1, with TRBD2 matching 11 bases. V gave up 7 bases and J gave up 2 bases; unmatched junction bases: 4. The V gene's germline CDR1 is SNHLY and CDR2 FYNNEI. The CDR3 runs 15 residues. The CDR3 DNA reads as TGTGCCAGCACCGAGACTAGCGGGGCCTACAATGAGCAGTTCTTC. It translates to CASTETSGAYNEQFF. Together with reference TRBV2 and TRBJ2-1, the CDR3 gives the full variable domain: EPEVTQTPSHQVTQMGQEVILRCVPISNHLYFYWYRQILGQKVEFLVSFYNNEISEKSEIFDDQFSVERPDGSNFTLKIRSTKLEDSAMYFCASTETSGAYNEQFFGPGTRLTVL.

This clonotype was observed a few times. The chain couples TRBV12-5 to TRBJ2-2; 8 nucleotides align to TRBD1. V lost 0 bases and J lost 4; bases outside the gene matches: 4. Germline-derived CDR1 and CDR2 are LGHNT and FRNRAP. CDR3 length: 16 residues. CDR3 DNA sequence: TGTGCTAGTGGTTTGGTACAGGGGGGAACCACCGGGGAGCTGTTTTTT. Translation: CASGLVQGGTTGELFF.

The V and J genes are TRBV28 and TRBJ2-7; no clear D. Germline loops: CDR1 MDHEN, CDR2 SYDVKM. This CDR3 has 15 residues. Between the trimmed V and J ends, which lost 6 bases and 3 bases, there was a span of 18 bases. CDR3 region: CASSPLARSFYEQYF. CDR3 sequence (DNA): TGTGCCAGCAGCCCCCTTGCCCGATCTTTCTACGAGCAGTACTTC.

The V gene is TRBV5-1, the J gene TRBJ2-3, with 10 bases aligning to TRBD1. After removal of 9 bases from V and 4 bases from J, the junction contained 8 bases not matched to a gene. CDR3 length equals 14 residues. The germline V gene encodes CDR1 SGHRS and CDR2 YFSETQ. CDR3 sequence reads: CATSIGQGADTQYF. In nucleotides, the CDR3 is TGCGCCACCTCGATCGGACAGGGGGCAGATACGCAGTATTTT.

This clonotype has just a few counts. The CDR3 coding sequence is TGCAGCGTTGAAGGACGGGCGGGGGTCTACAATGAGCAGTTCTTC. Translated, it gives CSVEGRAGVYNEQFF. The chain has TRBV29-1 and TRBJ2-1; TRBD2 aligns across 7 bases. The V segment lost 1 base and the J segment 3 bases; nucleotides outside the gene matches: 6. CDR1 is SQVTM and CDR2 is ANQGSEA in the germline V gene. This CDR3 is built from 15 residues.